Sequencing of this TCR beta chain was carried out in a study of cytomegalovirus exposure and HLA in healthy donors. Study-wide findings and caveats: Highly shared sequence variants in one cluster were likely a sequencing artifact. An analysis that was carried out later associated 16,951 TCR beta sequences with HLA alleles at 0.05 false discovery rate. TCR beta V- and J-gene trimming, according to a later analysis, was linked to a missense DCLRE1C variant.

CDR3 length: 17 residues. V trimming: 0 bases; J trimming: 6 bases; junction bases outside the gene matches: 7. Germline CDR1 and CDR2: SGHTA and FQGNSA. Notes on this clone: As yet, its antigen is unknown.

In the PCR, 60 Vbeta and 13 Jbeta primers were used. Assay used: immunoSEQ multiplex PCR; TCRdb lists only in-frame clones, some missing. The sample yields approximately 240,000 clones, 82% seen once. The chain links TRBV7-2 to TRBJ2-2; 10 nucleotides match TRBD2. The source material was PBMCs. This receptor was taken from a woman aged 40 to 50 in good health and CMV-seropositive. In DNA form, the CDR3 reads TGTGCCAGCAGCTTAGCCCCCCCTAGCGGGAGTTCCGGGGAGCTGTTTTTT. Translating it yields CASSLAPPSGSSGELFF. Full variable domain (outside the CDR3, taken from reference TRBV7-2 and TRBJ2-2): GAGVSQSPSNKVTEKGKDVELRCDPISGHTALYWYRQSLGQGLEFLIYFQGNSAPDKSGLPSDRFSAERTGGSVSTLTIQRTQQEDSAVYLCASSLAPPSGSSGELFFGEGSRLTVL.